This T cell receptor beta chain came from a study of CD8+CD57+ T cells in acquired aplastic anemia. According to the study, genomic DNA was the template for TCR beta VDJ and CDR3 profiling. TCRdb re-derived calls from the reads in MiXCR, one entry per CDR3 protein. The data show 150,000 to 200,000 distinct CDR3 sequences, 63% seen once. V was clipped by 2 bases and J by 9 bases, with 19 bases between them. Germline CDR1 reads DFQATT; CDR2 reads SNEGSKA (reference sequence). This CDR3 region has 14 residues. This TCR was sampled from a human donor in good health. J is TRBJ1-1 and V is TRBV20-1; D not resolved. The sample was sorted CD4+, CD8+, or CD8+CD57+ T cells (not recorded which) from PBMCs. As DNA, the CDR3 is TGCAGTGCTAGATCCCCCGACGGGGTGGGCAAAGCTTTCTTT. This codes for CSARSPDGVGKAFF.